This TCR beta chain was documented in a study of T cell clonality in common variable immunodeficiency. Germline CDR1 and CDR2: WNHNN and SYGVQD (reference sequence). V was clipped by 2 bases and J by 3 bases, with 7 bases between them. The CDR3 is 13 residues long. Clones were read by immunoSEQ multiplex PCR, and TCRdb kept only the in-frame ones, dropping some. The sample includes roughly 29,000 clones, none of them occurring once. In this sample, this clone turned up many times. The read comes to an end 3 residues before the CDR3 does, leaving the germline J gene to fill in the end. Material: peripheral blood mononuclear cells. V usage is TRBV10-1 and J usage is TRBJ1-1, with TRBD1 as a possible D gene (6 bases). The origin of this receptor is a person aged 18 to 75 in good health. The chain's CDR3 is CASSEGGHTEAFF. CDR3 bases read: TGCGCCAGCAGTGAGGGGGGCCACACTGAA.